What follows are 18 T cell receptor beta chains derived from one specimen sequenced in a study of naive and memory T cell subsets. An equimolar mix of two oligonucleotides served as the beta constant-region primer for TRBC1 and TRBC2. Via MiXCR, TCRdb re-called the UMI-ligation and nested PCR reads, giving one row per CDR3 protein. The data show roughly 91,000 distinct CDR3 sequences, less than 15% seen once. Sequenced input: central memory CD4+ T cells from blood. These TCRs come from a human donor in good health.

The V and J genes are TRBV7-9 and TRBJ2-7; 8 bases align to TRBD1. The CDR3 loop spans 15 amino acids. From germline, CDR1 is SEHNR and CDR2 FQNEAQ (reference sequence). Trimming took 5 bases from V and 7 from J; bases not matched to a gene: 13. In nucleotides, the CDR3 is TGTGCCAGCAGCGGAGGACAGGGTCTAGGTATGGAGCAGTACTTC. It is translated as CASSGGQGLGMEQYF.

This sequence joins TRBV20-1 and TRBJ1-5; D possibly corresponds to TRBD1 (6 bases). CDR1 is DFQATT, CDR2 SNEGSKA, per germline (reference sequence). The CDR3 runs to 16 residues. V was trimmed by 0 bases and J by 3 bases, leaving 15 bases between them. As DNA, the CDR3 is TGCAGTGCTAGAGATCAGGGGACGCCGCTCAATCAGCCCCAGCATTTT. The encoded protein is CSARDQGTPLNQPQHF.

The sample holds many counts of this clonotype. The chain joins TRBV20-1 to TRBJ2-5; 9 bases are a match to TRBD1. CDR1 is DFQATT and CDR2 is SNEGSKA in the germline V gene (reference sequence). The V and J ends lost 1 base and 4 bases, in that order; junction bases with no gene match: 4. The CDR3 is 14 residues long. For the CDR3, the DNA is TGCAGTGCTAGAGTCAGGACAGGGGTAGAGACCCAGTACTTC. It is translated as CSARVRTGVETQYF.

The sample holds many counts of this clonotype. The chain recombines TRBV2 with TRBJ2-1; D is possibly TRBD2 (6 bases). Germline V CDR1 and CDR2: SNHLY, FYNNEI. CDR3 size: 19 residues. Trimming took off 1 base at V and 2 bases at J, with 21 bases between the two ends. As DNA, the CDR3 is TGTGCCAGCAGTGAAGGGGTCGTAGGACGGGAGAGCCCCTACAATGAGCAGTTCTTC. Translation: CASSEGVVGRESPYNEQFF.

This clonotype has a handful of counts. In DNA form, the CDR3 reads TGTGCCACCAGCAGAGATCGCCATACAGGGGAGCTGTTTTTT. As protein: CATSRDRHTGELFF. The chain couples TRBV15 to TRBJ2-2; D remains unclear. There are 14 residues in the CDR3. Germline V gene data show CDR1 as LNHNV and CDR2 as YYDKDF (reference sequence). V lost 0 bases and J lost 8, with 10 bases in between.

The chain employs TRBV28 and TRBJ2-7; 11 nucleotides agree with TRBD2. Unmatched junction bases numbered 6, after V lost 1 base and J lost 4 bases. The CDR3 loop spans 16 amino acids. Germline CDR1 MDHEN, CDR2 SYDVKM. As DNA, the CDR3 is TGTGCCAGCAGTTTATCAGGGACTAGCGGAAATTACGAGCAGTACTTC. Protein sequence: CASSLSGTSGNYEQYF.

The chain is built from TRBV5-1 and TRBJ1-2; no clear D gene. V lost 4 bases and J lost 4, with 14 bases in between. The CDR3 totals 14 residues. In germline, CDR1 is SGHRS, CDR2 YFSETQ. The CDR3 loop is CASSADPQGYGYTF. CDR3 DNA: TGCGCCAGCAGCGCGGACCCTCAAGGCTATGGCTACACCTTC.

In this sample, this clonotype turned up a few times. The chain couples TRBV12-3 or TRBV12-4 to TRBJ2-5, with D tentatively TRBD1 (6 bases). Trimming pared 4 bases from V and 1 base from J, leaving 13 bases between. CDR3 length: 15 residues. CDR3 loop: CASSYAGTLQETQYF. DNA of the CDR3: TGTGCCAGCAGTTACGCCGGGACACTCCAAGAGACCCAGTACTTC.

J is TRBJ1-4 and V is TRBV7-9; D is possibly TRBD1 (5 bases). The germline CDR1 and CDR2 sequences are SEHNR and FQNEAQ (reference sequence). The germline V and J ends were trimmed by 5 bases and 4 bases, with 17 bases remaining between them. The CDR3 loop spans 16 amino acids. The CDR3 sequence is CASSPGRAAHNEKLFF. DNA of the CDR3: TGTGCCAGCAGCCCCGGCAGGGCAGCCCATAATGAAAAACTGTTTTTT.

This clonotype was found many times. The gene calls are TRBV20-1 and TRBJ2-7; D is undetermined. In germline, CDR1 is DFQATT, CDR2 SNEGSKA (reference sequence). This CDR3 spans 11 amino acids. Between the trimmed V and J ends, which lost 3 bases and 5 bases, there was a span of 8 bases. The CDR3 loop reads CSASWAHEQYF. CDR3 sequence (DNA): TGCAGTGCTAGTTGGGCGCACGAGCAGTACTTC.

This chain links TRBV10-3 with TRBJ2-3; 11 bases agree with TRBD2. The ends lost 3 bases at V and 4 bases at J; junction bases unmatched: 3. Germline V gene lookup returns CDR1 ENHRY and CDR2 SYGVKD. This CDR3 is built from 15 residues. The CDR3 loop reads CAISDLAGGADTQYF. The CDR3 DNA reads TGTGCCATCAGTGACCTAGCGGGAGGTGCAGATACGCAGTATTTT.

This clonotype was detected only a few times. The J gene is TRBJ2-6, the V gene TRBV28, with 9 positions matching TRBD2. The CDR3 runs 15 residues. The germline V gene has CDR1 MDHEN and CDR2 SYDVKM. V gave up 8 bases and J gave up 3 bases; unmatched junction bases: 5. The CDR3 region is CASSPSGIGANVLTF. The CDR3 DNA is TGTGCCAGCTCCCCTAGCGGGATTGGGGCCAACGTCCTGACTTTC.

This clonotype was observed a handful of times. The CDR3 sequence is CASSQVNSWRTDTQYF. The CDR3 DNA reads as TGCGCCAGCAGCCAAGTTAATAGCTGGAGAACAGATACGCAGTATTTT. This sequence joins TRBV4-1 and TRBJ2-3; D unresolved. The CDR3 length is 16 residues. V was pared by 1 base and J by 3 bases, with 14 bases between. The germline V gene encodes CDR1 MGHRA and CDR2 YSYEKL.

This clonotype was seen a handful of times. The chain links TRBV12-3 or TRBV12-4 to TRBJ1-2; no clear D gene. Trimming cost V 3 bases and J 3 bases, with 11 bases left between them. CDR3 length equals 14 residues. CDR3 sequence: CASSLGNGDYGYTF. The CDR3 DNA sequence: TGTGCCAGCAGTTTGGGTAACGGGGACTATGGCTACACCTTC.

This clonotype was counted a few times. The J gene is TRBJ1-2, the V gene TRBV6-1; D may be TRBD1 (5 bases). CDR1 is MNHNS and CDR2 is SASEGT in the germline V gene. V dropped 6 bases and J dropped 0 bases, with 11 bases sitting between them. CDR3 length equals 14 residues. The CDR3 region is CASSPGTSNYGYTF. The CDR3 coding sequence is TGTGCCAGCAGCCCCGGGACGTCTAACTATGGCTACACCTTC.

To note about this clonotype: At one boundary the junction diverges from the germline segment, which might be a read error. V gene TRBV7-2 combines with J gene TRBJ2-5; D might be TRBD1 or TRBD2, each matching 5 bases. Germline V lookup: CDR1 SGHTA, CDR2 FQGNSA. The CDR3 spans 14 residues. This chain's CDR3 is CASSSTGGQEPQYF. CDR3 nucleotide sequence: TGTGCCAGCAGCTCAACCGGAGGACAAGAGCCCCAGTACTTC.

This chain connects TRBV7-9 to TRBJ2-7, with D perhaps TRBD1 (5 bases). The CDR3 sequence is 16 residues long. Germline-derived CDR1 and CDR2 are SEHNR and FQNEAQ (reference sequence). Trimming shortened V by 7 bases and J by 2 bases, and 21 bases separated the two germline ends. CDR3 protein: CASNQGNPRAAYEQYF. The DNA of the CDR3 is TGTGCCAGCAACCAGGGCAACCCCCGCGCTGCCTACGAGCAGTACTTC.

The chain combines TRBV5-6 with TRBJ2-5; 11 nucleotides agree with TRBD2. The ends lost 0 bases at V and 4 bases at J; junction bases unmatched: 5. Per germline, CDR1 SGHDT and CDR2 YYEEEE. CDR3 length equals 16 residues. CDR3 sequence: CASSLVTSGSAETQYF. The CDR3 DNA sequence: TGTGCCAGCAGCTTGGTAACTAGCGGGAGCGCAGAGACCCAGTACTTC.